This TCR beta chain originates from a study of spatial heterogeneity in lung cancer (dated by TCRdb to the late 2010s). Regarding the study in general: More beta-chain than alpha-chain transcripts were consistently detected, likely reflecting higher beta-chain transcript abundance. In tumor regions, TCR transcript counts showed a strong correlation with a T cell transcriptional module score derived from matched bulk RNA-seq. In the raw uncorrected reads, each unique combination of TCR and UMI appeared more than ten times on average. In non-small cell lung cancer, the study quantitatively compared TCR alpha and beta repertoires across several tumor regions, matched nontumor lung, and blood. TCR repertoire features were related to nonsynonymous mutation counts determined by whole-exome sequencing of tumor tissue. Both alpha and beta chains were TCR-sequenced in samples taken at surgery, namely 220 tumor regions, around 70 matched nontumor lung samples and 56 PBMC samples.

There are many counts of this clonotype. This clone's antigen is unknown. There are no base qualities to consult, and no much larger clone falls within one base. Including the terminal cysteine and phenylalanine, the CDR3 comprises 15 residues. Only the CDR3 DNA is retained, 45 bases long and in frame from the first base. Ends trimmed: V by 6 bases, J by 2 bases; bases unmatched to a gene: 7. According to the germline V gene (reference sequence), CDR1 reads DFQATT and CDR2 reads SNEGSKA. The library was generated by 5' RACE. TCRdb shows the sequencer as NextSeq 500. In the TCR library protocol, a unique molecular identifier was attached to each TCR cDNA molecule so that PCR and sequencing errors could be corrected. As for the original processing: TCR identification, UMI-based error correction and CDR3 extraction were all carried out with Decombinator tools. Expanded TCRs were defined as those above a frequency of 2 per 1,000, corresponding to the top 1% of the tumor frequency distribution. Expanded tumor TCRs were classed as regional if statistically deemed absent (corrected P<0.05) from at least one tumor region, otherwise ubiquitous. Rényi diversity was computed with the R vegan package after subsampling each repertoire 100 times to 5,000 TCRs. To build CDR3 similarity networks, amino acid triplet string-kernel similarity was used, and CDR3s were connected when their pairwise similarity was above 0.82. TCRdb reran the public reads through fastp at Q25 and MiXCR, keeping productive beta chains. When rows share a CDR3 protein, they turn into one entry using the most common DNA and genes. TCRdb's processing, not the authors', yielded these V and J calls. The sample table contains roughly 19,000 distinct CDR3 sequences; only one count was recorded for 15% to 20% of them. The biggest ten clones account for roughly 29% of the sample.

Beyond this particular receptor, the publication reports: TCR-seq was estimated to cover only approximately 7% of tumor T cells for alpha chains and approximately 13% for beta chains. A correlation was observed between the number of expanded intratumoral alpha and beta TCRs and the tumor nonsynonymous mutation count. The count of ubiquitous expanded TCRs correlated with the count of ubiquitous nonsynonymous mutations, and the count of regional expanded TCRs correlated with the count of regional nonsynonymous mutations. Confirming at a functional level the hypothesis that regional TCRs recognize regional mutations was considered to require additional single-cell paired TCR alpha and beta sequencing.

Read against the paper, the sample's time point label means: sample taken at primary tumor resection. Samples were obtained from approximately 70 patients with early-stage, untreated non-small cell lung cancer from the lung TRACERx cohort. TCR sequencing used whole RNA extracted from tumor and nontumor lung tissue, or from cryopreserved PBMC samples, without cell sorting. Patients were selected for TCR sequencing only if sufficient RNA was available from at least two tumor regions. Before selection, tumor and adjacent nontumor lung specimens were reviewed by a lung pathologist. The sequence links TRBV20-1 to TRBJ2-6, with 7 central nucleotides matching TRBD1. The sample consisted of lung tumor tissue, taken at surgery. The origin of this receptor is a female donor with early-stage non-small cell lung cancer. The CDR3 amino acid sequence is: CSASTGVTGANVLTF. The DNA sequence is as follows: TGCAGTGCCAGCACAGGGGTAACTGGGGCCAACGTCCTGACTTTC.